Each of the 26 T cell receptor beta chains below was sequenced from the same sample in a study of early T cells in non-severe SARS-CoV-2 infection. TCRdb recomputed calls from the 5' RACE reads with MiXCR, one row per CDR3 protein. This sample carries under 60,000 distinct CDR3 sequences, around 5.6% of them seen once, and the ten largest clones take approximately 4.1%. The sequenced material came from whole blood. The receptors shown here come from an adult who was a healthcare worker with PCR-confirmed SARS-CoV-2 infection or an uninfected control (not recorded which).

This clonotype has ten or more counts. CDR3 sequence (DNA): TGTGCCAGCGGAGACACCCAACAGCCCCAGCATTTT. The encoded protein is CASGDTQQPQHF. The rearrangement links TRBV12-3 or TRBV12-4 to TRBJ1-5; D is unresolved. The CDR3 is made up of 12 amino acids. V lost 8 bases, J lost 7 bases, and 12 bases lay in between.

A few counts support this clonotype. The V call is TRBV10-3, the J call TRBJ1-1; D gene unclear. The CDR3 spans 13 residues. V lost 4 bases, J lost 7 bases, and 13 bases lay in between. Germline values: CDR1 ENHRY, CDR2 SYGVKD. The CDR3 DNA reads as TGTGCCATCAGTGTTAGGCAGGAAAGTGAAGCTTTCTTT. Its protein is CAISVRQESEAFF.

The chain couples TRBV5-4 to TRBJ2-5; either TRBD1 or TRBD2 may fit D (5 bases each). Trimming cost V 7 bases and J 5 bases, with 30 bases left between them. Germline CDR1 and CDR2: SGHNT and YYREEE (reference sequence). This CDR3 spans 18 amino acids. The CDR3 DNA is TGTGCCAGCTCCCCGAGCACAGGCTACGGAGGATATGTGGAGACCCAGTACTTC. This translates into CASSPSTGYGGYVETQYF.

The V gene is TRBV14, the J gene TRBJ1-1, with a possible D match to TRBD1 (6 bases). Germline-derived CDR1 and CDR2 are SGHDN and FVKESK. The CDR3 has 16 residues. Trimming removed 4 bases from V and 5 bases from J, with 20 bases in between. The CDR3 nucleotides read TGTGCCAGCAGCCCCACCCAGGACCCTAGGGGGACTGAAGCTTTCTTT. This gives the protein CASSPTQDPRGTEAFF.

This clonotype was counted at least ten times. The chain uses TRBV4-3 and TRBJ2-2, with 8 bases lining up with TRBD2. V lost 0 bases to trimming and J lost 8 bases; unmatched junction nucleotides: 5. The V gene's germline CDR1 is LGHNA and CDR2 YSLEER. The CDR3 is 15 amino acids. CDR3 amino acids: CASSQDGLAWGELFF. The CDR3 DNA sequence: TGCGCCAGCAGCCAAGATGGACTAGCATGGGGGGAGCTGTTTTTT.

The chain links TRBV5-1 to TRBJ2-3, with 12 bases lining up with TRBD2. Trimming removed 0 bases from V and 8 bases from J; junction bases left unmatched: 4. CDR1 is SGHRS, CDR2 YFSETQ, per germline. This CDR3 region has 15 residues. CDR3 amino acids: CASSLGTSGVSTQYF. The CDR3 DNA sequence: TGCGCCAGCAGCTTGGGGACTAGCGGGGTATCTACGCAGTATTTT.

The chain couples TRBV7-6 to TRBJ2-1; unclear D gene. Germline V lookup: CDR1 SGHVS, CDR2 FNYEAQ. This CDR3 is 15 amino acids long. V lost 5 bases and J 2 bases, leaving 13 bases between the germline ends. The CDR3 here is CASSRAPPTYNEQFF. DNA for the CDR3: TGTGCCAGCAGCCGTGCCCCTCCCACCTACAATGAGCAGTTCTTC.

This chain links TRBV7-9 with TRBJ2-4; D is unclear. The CDR3 totals 14 residues. V was shortened by 4 bases and J by 1 base, with 8 bases between the two germline ends. Germline-derived CDR1 and CDR2 are SEHNR and FQNEAQ (reference sequence). CDR3 DNA sequence: TGTGCCAGCAGCTCGACGTTGGCCAAAAACATTCAGTACTTC. This sequence encodes CASSSTLAKNIQYF.

This clonotype was counted at least ten times. V gene TRBV7-6 combines with J gene TRBJ2-3, with TRBD1 identical over 8 bases. CDR1 SGHVS and CDR2 FNYEAQ come from the germline V gene. V shed 5 bases, J shed 0 bases, and the junction held 4 bases outside the gene matches. The CDR3 covers 15 residues. CDR3 protein: CASSPGGSSTDTQYF. The CDR3 nucleotides read TGTGCCAGCAGCCCAGGGGGCTCGAGCACAGATACGCAGTATTTT.

In this sample, this clonotype turned up many times. The V call is TRBV27, the J call TRBJ2-7; tentative D call: TRBD1 (5 bases). The CDR3 consists of 12 residues. V was shortened by 6 bases and J by 3 bases, with 9 bases between the two germline ends. From germline, CDR1 is MNHEY and CDR2 SMNVEV (reference sequence). CDR3: CASSYDSYEQYF. For the CDR3, the DNA is TGTGCCAGCAGCTACGACAGCTACGAGCAGTACTTC.

This clonotype showed up many times. The chain uses TRBV29-1 and TRBJ2-2; D call uncertain. Germline CDR1 reads SQVTM; CDR2 reads ANQGSEA. V was clipped by 3 bases and J by 4 bases, with 9 bases between them. CDR3 length: 13 residues. The DNA of the CDR3 is TGCAGCGTTGATCCTGTCGGCACCGGGGAGCTGTTTTTT. Protein product: CSVDPVGTGELFF.

This clonotype occurred a few times. CDR3 nucleotide sequence: TGTGCCAGTACCAGGACTAGCGGGGGCCAAGAGACCCAGTACTTC. Residues: CASTRTSGGQETQYF. The chain combines TRBV19 with TRBJ2-5, with 13 bases lining up with TRBD2. V lost 7 bases, J lost 1 base, and 3 bases stayed unmatched. The CDR3 length is 15 residues. Germline V lookup: CDR1 LNHDA, CDR2 SQIVND (reference sequence).

The CDR3 nucleotides are TGTGCCAGCAGCCACGGACACTTCGGAGTCCTCTACGAGCAGTACTTC. Protein sequence: CASSHGHFGVLYEQYF. This rearrangement joins TRBV3-1 to TRBJ2-7, with D perhaps TRBD1 (5 bases). The CDR3 sequence is 16 residues long. V was cut by 3 bases and J by 3 bases, with 18 bases left in between. CDR1 is LGHDT and CDR2 is YNNKEL in the germline V gene (reference sequence).

The V gene is TRBV7-2, the J gene TRBJ2-5; no clear D. This CDR3 contains 14 residues. Trimming left V 5 bases short and J 3 bases short, with 13 bases between. The germline V gene encodes CDR1 SGHTA and CDR2 FQGNSA. The CDR3 coding sequence is TGTGCCAGCAGCCACTCTGTTCGCAAAGAGACCCAGTACTTC. Encoded protein: CASSHSVRKETQYF. The whole variable domain, remainder taken from reference TRBV7-2 and TRBJ2-5, is GAGVSQSPSNKVTEKGKDVELRCDPISGHTALYWYRQSLGQGLEFLIYFQGNSAPDKSGLPSDRFSAERTGGSVSTLTIQRTQQEDSAVYLCASSHSVRKETQYFGPGTRLLVL.

This clonotype came up many times. The genes are TRBV19 and TRBJ2-2, with D uncertain. From germline, CDR1 is LNHDA and CDR2 SQIVND (reference sequence). Trimming shortened V by 3 bases and J by 5 bases, and 10 bases separated the two germline ends. The CDR3 has 14 amino acids. CDR3 amino acids: CASSIKSITGELFF. CDR3 sequence (DNA): TGTGCCAGTAGTATCAAGTCGATTACCGGGGAGCTGTTTTTT. Full variable domain (remainder filled in from reference TRBV19 and TRBJ2-2): DGGITQSPKYLFRKEGQNVTLSCEQNLNHDAMYWYRQDPGQGLRLIYYSQIVNDFQKGDIAEGYSVSREKKESFPLTVTSAQKNPTAFYLCASSIKSITGELFFGEGSRLTVL.

Many counts were recorded for this clonotype. V gene TRBV29-1 combines with J gene TRBJ2-5; 7 bases align to TRBD2. Germline V gives CDR1 SQVTM, CDR2 ANQGSEA. The CDR3 has 11 residues. Trimming cost V 4 bases and J 5 bases; bases outside gene matches: 1. CDR3 sequence: CSVAGGETQYF. The CDR3 DNA is TGCAGCGTTGCCGGGGGGGAGACCCAGTACTTC.

This clonotype was counted at least ten times. This chain connects TRBV27 to TRBJ2-7, with 10 bases aligning to TRBD1. Germline trimming cut 5 bases from V and 3 bases from J; bases unmatched to any gene: 7. CDR3 length equals 15 residues. Germline assignment: CDR1 MNHEY and CDR2 SMNVEV (reference sequence). CDR3 DNA: TGTGCCAGCAGTCGGACAGGGGGGTCTATCTACGAGCAGTACTTC. As protein: CASSRTGGSIYEQYF.

The gene calls are TRBV20-1 and TRBJ1-2; 8 bases map to TRBD1. After removal of 3 bases from V and 5 bases from J, the junction contained 8 bases not matched to a gene. From germline, CDR1 is DFQATT and CDR2 SNEGSKA (reference sequence). CDR3 length: 14 amino acids. CDR3 in amino acids: CSASEGRGLYGYTF. CDR3 in DNA: TGCAGTGCTAGTGAAGGCAGGGGGCTATATGGCTACACCTTC.

Many counts were recorded for this clonotype. As DNA, the CDR3 is TGTGCCAGCAGCCATCTCTGGGACGAGGGGGGTCAAGAGACCCAGTACTTC. Its translation: CASSHLWDEGGQETQYF. This chain connects TRBV3-1 to TRBJ2-5; D is tentatively TRBD1 or TRBD2 (6 bases each). V lost 3 bases and J lost 2, with 19 bases in between. Germline CDR1 reads LGHDT; CDR2 reads YNNKEL (reference sequence). CDR3 length equals 17 residues.

This clonotype is labeled medium-sized. V is TRBV7-9 and J is TRBJ2-7, with 12 bases that match TRBD2. V shed 5 bases and J 8 bases; nucleotides not matched to a gene: 7. The CDR3 runs 14 residues. The germline gives CDR1 SEHNR, CDR2 FQNEAQ (reference sequence). CDR3 residues: CASSRGTSGGKQYF. DNA of the CDR3: TGTGCCAGCAGCCGAGGAACTAGCGGGGGGAAGCAGTACTTC.

The table lists this clonotype with many counts. The genes are TRBV12-3 or TRBV12-4 and TRBJ2-1; no clear D. The CDR3 is made up of 15 amino acids. V was shortened by 5 bases and J by 6 bases, with 17 bases between the two germline ends. The CDR3 sequence is CASSASGPSGNEQFF. CDR3 in DNA: TGTGCCAGCAGTGCCTCCGGGCCCTCGGGCAATGAGCAGTTCTTC.

A few counts support this clonotype. The rearrangement links TRBV9 to TRBJ2-3; TRBD2 matches at 11 bases. Germline V gives CDR1 SGDLS, CDR2 YYNGEE. The CDR3 consists of 16 residues. V dropped 4 bases and J dropped 4; count of bases not matched to a gene: 8. This CDR3 reads CASSPTSGGYSDTQYF. The CDR3, as DNA: TGTGCCAGCAGCCCCACTAGCGGGGGTTACTCAGATACGCAGTATTTT.

In this sample, this clonotype turned up many times. CDR3 DNA sequence: TGTGCCAGCAGAGGTGGACAGGGCTATGGCTACACCTTC. This encodes CASRGGQGYGYTF. The chain carries TRBV9 and TRBJ1-2; 8 nucleotides align to TRBD1. This CDR3 contains 13 residues. Trimming removed 5 bases from V and 4 bases from J; junction bases left unmatched: 4. Germline loops: CDR1 SGDLS, CDR2 YYNGEE. Full variable domain (outside the CDR3, taken from reference TRBV9 and TRBJ1-2): DSGVTQTPKHLITATGQRVTLRCSPRSGDLSVYWYQQSLDQGLQFLIQYYNGEERAKGNILERFSAQQFPDLHSELNLSSLELGDSALYFCASRGGQGYGYTFGSGTRLTVV.

The sample holds many counts of this clonotype. The chain is built from TRBV29-1 and TRBJ2-7; D ambiguous. Germline loops: CDR1 SQVTM, CDR2 ANQGSEA. This CDR3 is built from 14 residues. V was shortened by 7 bases and J by 0 bases, with 16 bases between the two germline ends. CDR3 loop: CSALEQLDSYEQYF. CDR3 bases: TGCAGCGCCCTGGAGCAGTTGGACTCCTACGAGCAGTACTTC.

This clonotype was picked up a small number of times. The V gene is TRBV28, the J gene TRBJ1-5; D remains unclear. The CDR3 totals 17 residues. V lost 4 bases and J 1 base, leaving 17 bases between the germline ends. Germline loops: CDR1 MDHEN, CDR2 SYDVKM. DNA of the CDR3: TGTGCCAGCAGTTCCCCCCCTAGGGTTAGAAGCAATCAGCCCCAGCATTTT. This sequence encodes CASSSPPRVRSNQPQHF.

This chain joins TRBV2 and TRBJ2-2; the D gene is possibly TRBD2 (6 bases). Trimming left V 7 bases short and J 5 bases short, with 11 bases between. CDR1 SNHLY and CDR2 FYNNEI come from the germline V gene. This CDR3 is 13 amino acids long. This CDR3 reads CASKEGRTGELFF. As DNA, the CDR3 is TGTGCCAGCAAGGAGGGGAGGACCGGGGAGCTGTTTTTT.